This TCR beta chain was retrieved from a study of T cells in Graves' hyperthyroidism and ophthalmopathy. The authors obtained PBMCs from about 9.5 ml of fresh peripheral blood. Germline lookup yields CDR1 MDHEN and CDR2 SYDVKM. This CDR3 spans 15 amino acids. After removal of 7 bases from V and 2 bases from J, the junction contained 10 bases not matched to a gene. In this sample, this clonotype turned up many times. Amplification targeted TCR beta CDR3 regions from RNA transcripts. A set of HTBI primers served as the primers for a first-round RT-PCR of the TCR CDR3. MiXCR, run by TCRdb on the multiplex PCR reads, gives a single entry per CDR3 protein. The profile shows hundreds of thousands of distinct CDR3 sequences, roughly 14% of them singletons.

Sequencing used blood. The receptor comes from a woman in her forties with Graves' ophthalmopathy. V gene TRBV28 combines with J gene TRBJ2-7; TRBD2 matches 8 bases. Here the CDR3 reads CASKTSGKPPYEQYF. The CDR3 bases are TGTGCCAGCAAAACTAGCGGCAAGCCACCCTACGAGCAGTACTTC.